One and the same sample provided the 27 T cell receptor beta chains below, sequenced in a study of blood T cell repertoires in COVID-19. Here immunoSEQ multiplex PCR was the method, and the copy in TCRdb shows in-frame clones only, minus some. The sample has about 140,000 clones, about 79% seen once. Material: PBMCs or T cells enriched from blood (not recorded which). All receptors derive from a woman between 45 and 65 years old who had recovered from COVID-19.

The chain links TRBV11-2 to TRBJ2-3; TRBD1 matches at 9 bases. Germline V gene sequence: CDR1 SGHAT, CDR2 FQNNGV. Trimming removed 5 bases from V and 3 bases from J; junction bases left unmatched: 9. CDR3 length: 16 amino acids. Written as DNA, the CDR3 is TGTGCCAGCAGCAACCCCCCGGGACAGGGTACAGATACGCAGTATTTT. Amino acids: CASSNPPGQGTDTQYF.

The rearrangement uses TRBV3-1 (or the pseudogene TRBV3-2) and TRBJ2-7, with 10 bases aligning to TRBD1. Losses at the gene ends were 0 bases for V and 5 bases for J; bases not matched to a gene: 7. The CDR3 covers 16 residues. The germline gives CDR1 LGHDT, CDR2 YNNKEL (reference sequence). The CDR3 sequence: CASSQDGGTGVHEQYF. The CDR3 DNA sequence: TGTGCCAGCAGCCAAGATGGGGGGACAGGGGTCCACGAGCAGTACTTC.

This chain uses TRBV2 with TRBJ2-6; 8 nucleotides line up with TRBD1. CDR3 length: 15 amino acids. Germline trimming cut 6 bases from V and 4 bases from J; bases unmatched to any gene: 5. Germline V gene sequence: CDR1 SNHLY, CDR2 FYNNEI. This CDR3 reads CASRQGAWGANVLTF. The CDR3 DNA reads TGTGCCAGCAGGCAGGGGGCGTGGGGGGCCAACGTCCTGACTTTC.

CDR3 residues: CASSQSATGAGKLFF. The CDR3 DNA follows: TGTGCCAGCAGCCAGTCGGCGACAGGGGCTGGAAAACTGTTTTTT. The chain uses TRBV5-6 and TRBJ1-4, with TRBD1 identical over 8 bases. Germline V gene sequence: CDR1 SGHDT, CDR2 YYEEEE. V shed 4 bases and J 10 bases; nucleotides not matched to a gene: 12. This CDR3 has 15 residues.

This rearrangement joins TRBV5-4 to TRBJ2-5; TRBD1 aligns across 9 bases. With 4 bases clipped from V and 5 bases from J, the junction kept 6 bases outside the gene matches. CDR1 SGHNT and CDR2 YYREEE come from the germline V gene (reference sequence). The length of the CDR3 is 14 residues. CDR3 nucleotides: TGTGCCAGCAGCCCCCGACAGGGGGGTGAGACCCAGTACTTC. Translated, it gives CASSPRQGGETQYF.

In its sample, this clone was seen once. The CDR3 here is CASSLQGNYGYTF. CDR3 nucleotides: TGCGCCAGCAGCTTACAGGGGAACTATGGCTACACCTTC. The chain couples TRBV5-1 to TRBJ1-2; 7 nucleotides align to TRBD1. This CDR3 has 13 amino acids. Looked up from germline, CDR1 is SGHRS and CDR2 is YFSETQ. The V gene end was trimmed by 2 bases and the J gene end by 2 bases; junction bases not matched to a gene: 0.

In nucleotides, the CDR3 is TGTGCCAGCAGTGAAGGACCCCGAGGGGGTGGCTACACCTTC. This encodes CASSEGPRGGGYTF. The chain links TRBV2 to TRBJ1-2; D might be TRBD1 (6 bases). The germline V and J ends were trimmed by 1 base and 7 bases, with 13 bases remaining between them. Germline CDR1 and CDR2: SNHLY and FYNNEI. The CDR3 is made up of 14 amino acids. The full variable domain, completed using reference TRBV2 and TRBJ1-2, is EPEVTQTPSHQVTQMGQEVILRCVPISNHLYFYWYRQILGQKVEFLVSFYNNEISEKSEIFDDQFSVERPDGSNFTLKIRSTKLEDSAMYFCASSEGPRGGGYTFGSGTRLTVV.

This clone showed up just once. CDR3 sequence (DNA): TGTGCCAGCAGCTATCGAGCGTACGAGCAGTACTTC. It encodes CASSYRAYEQYF. V usage is TRBV7-2 and J usage is TRBJ2-7; D gene ambiguous. This CDR3 spans 12 amino acids. CDR1 and CDR2 (germline): SGHTA, FQGNSA. V lost 4 bases to trimming and J lost 4 bases, with 8 bases between them.

The rearrangement uses TRBV19 and TRBJ1-3; D is uncertain. Trimming took 7 bases from V and 0 from J, leaving 7 bases between them. This CDR3 region has 13 residues. Looked up from germline, CDR1 is LNHDA and CDR2 is SQIVND (reference sequence). CDR3 DNA sequence: TGTGCCAGTACTCGGGTCTCTGGAAACACCATATATTTT. This translates into CASTRVSGNTIYF. Complete variable domain (other parts from reference TRBV19 and TRBJ1-3): DGGITQSPKYLFRKEGQNVTLSCEQNLNHDAMYWYRQDPGQGLRLIYYSQIVNDFQKGDIAEGYSVSREKKESFPLTVTSAQKNPTAFYLCASTRVSGNTIYFGEGSWLTVV.

This clone turned up a few times. The CDR3 region has the DNA TGTGCCTCCGGGCAGGGGAACACTGAAGCTTTCTTT. Residues: CASGQGNTEAFF. V usage is TRBV19 and J usage is TRBJ1-1, with TRBD1 as a possible D gene (5 bases). Germline CDR1 is LNHDA and CDR2 is SQIVND (reference sequence). The CDR3 covers 12 residues. V was trimmed by 11 bases and J by 1 base, leaving 11 bases between them.

The chain employs TRBV27 and TRBJ1-2; TRBD1 agrees at 8 bases. The CDR3 sequence is 17 residues long. The V gene end was trimmed by 0 bases and the J gene end by 3 bases; junction bases not matched to a gene: 9. From germline, CDR1 is MNHEY and CDR2 SMNVEV (reference sequence). The CDR3 nucleotides read TGTGCCAGCAGTTTATCGATGGGGGACAGGAGCGACTATGGCTACACCTTC. Its protein product is CASSLSMGDRSDYGYTF.

This clone was detected once. This chain links TRBV6-4 with TRBJ2-1; D may be TRBD2 (6 bases). This CDR3 has 15 residues. The germline gives CDR1 MRHNA, CDR2 SNTAGT. V lost 3 bases to trimming and J lost 6 bases, with 15 bases between them. CDR3 nucleotide sequence: TGTGCCAGCAGTGATCGTAGCGGAGCTTTCAATGAGCAGTTCTTC. Translation: CASSDRSGAFNEQFF.

The chain recombines TRBV5-5 with TRBJ1-4, with 9 bases matching TRBD1. The CDR3 loop spans 14 amino acids. Germline V gene sequence: CDR1 SGHKS, CDR2 YYEKEE (reference sequence). Trimming took 3 bases from V and 4 from J; bases not matched to a gene: 1. The CDR3 DNA reads TGTGCCAGCAGCTCGGGACAGGGTAATGAAAAACTGTTTTTT. Translated, it gives CASSSGQGNEKLFF. Full variable domain (missing parts from reference TRBV5-5 and TRBJ1-4): DAGVTQSPTHLIKTRGQQVTLRCSPISGHKSVSWYQQVLGQGPQFIFQYYEKEERGRGNFPDRFSARQFPNYSSELNVNALLLGDSALYLCASSSGQGNEKLFFGSGTQLSVL.

The V and J genes are TRBV3-1 (or the pseudogene TRBV3-2) and TRBJ2-5; TRBD1 agrees at 7 bases. After removal of 1 base from V and 4 bases from J, the junction contained 3 bases not matched to a gene. CDR1 LGHDT and CDR2 YNNKEL come from the germline V gene (reference sequence). The CDR3 totals 14 residues. Here the CDR3 reads CASSQVAGGETQYF. CDR3 DNA sequence: TGTGCCAGCAGCCAAGTGGCAGGGGGAGAGACCCAGTACTTC.

The chain links TRBV6-1 to TRBJ2-1, with D unclear. The CDR3 is 11 residues long. Germline-derived CDR1 and CDR2 are MNHNS and SASEGT. With 2 bases removed from V and 9 bases from J, the gap between germline ends came to 5 bases. CDR3 nucleotide sequence: TGTGCCAGCAGTGAAACGGGTGAGCAGTTCTTC. It codes for CASSETGEQFF.

This clone was picked up a small number of times. The V and J genes are TRBV5-1 and TRBJ2-2; 11 positions agree with TRBD2. The CDR3 spans 17 residues. V lost 5 bases and J lost 4; bases outside the gene matches: 10. Germline CDR1 SGHRS, CDR2 YFSETQ. The CDR3 DNA follows: TGCGCCAGCAGGATGATAGCGGGAGGGCCGTTCACCGGGGAGCTGTTTTTT. Protein: CASRMIAGGPFTGELFF. The full variable domain, completed using reference TRBV5-1 and TRBJ2-2, is KAGVTQTPRYLIKTRGQQVTLSCSPISGHRSVSWYQQTPGQGLQFLFEYFSETQRNKGNFPGRFSGRQFSNSRSEMNVSTLELGDSALYLCASRMIAGGPFTGELFFGEGSRLTVL.

The V and J genes are TRBV5-8 and TRBJ1-1; 8 nucleotides line up with TRBD1. The V gene end was trimmed by 0 bases and the J gene end by 1 base; junction bases not matched to a gene: 5. CDR1 and CDR2 (germline): SGHTS, YDEGEE. The CDR3 consists of 16 residues. This CDR3 is CASSLAVGTGNTEAFF. The CDR3 DNA is TGTGCCAGCAGCTTGGCCGTTGGGACAGGGAACACTGAAGCTTTCTTT.

V usage is TRBV5-1 and J usage is TRBJ2-7; 14 bases fit TRBD2. The CDR3 consists of 16 residues. J was trimmed by 3 bases and V by 2 bases; bases with no gene match: 4. Germline values: CDR1 SGHRS, CDR2 YFSETQ. The CDR3 DNA sequence: TGCGCCAGCAGCTTAGGGACTAGCGGGGGTCACTACGAGCAGTACTTC. This gives the protein CASSLGTSGGHYEQYF.

V and J are TRBV5-1 and TRBJ2-1, with 9 bases lining up with TRBD1. From germline, CDR1 is SGHRS and CDR2 YFSETQ. The junction had 4 bases not matched to a gene; V was cut back by 0 bases and J by 6 bases. The CDR3 covers 15 residues. The CDR3: CASSLGQGESNEQFF. The CDR3 DNA reads TGCGCCAGCAGCTTGGGACAGGGGGAAAGCAATGAGCAGTTCTTC.

This clone was seen a handful of times. V is TRBV30 and J is TRBJ1-5; 8 nucleotides align to TRBD1. The CDR3 is made up of 15 amino acids. Per the germline V gene, CDR1 is GTSNPN and CDR2 is SVGIG (reference sequence). The ends lost 1 base at V and 3 bases at J; junction bases unmatched: 5. CDR3 sequence: CAWSGGQGNNQPQHF. Written as DNA, the CDR3 is TGTGCCTGGAGTGGAGGACAGGGAAACAATCAGCCCCAGCATTTT. The whole variable domain, filled in from reference TRBV30 and TRBJ1-5, reads SQTIHQWPATLVQPVGSPLSLECTVEGTSNPNLYWYRQAAGRGLQLLFYSVGIGQISSEVPQNLSASRPQDRQFILSSKKLLLSDSGFYLCAWSGGQGNNQPQHFGDGTRLSIL.

In nucleotides, the CDR3 is TGTGCCAGCAGCTTAGCGGTCCCTGGGGAGCATAGCAATCAGCCCCAGCATTTT. Protein product: CASSLAVPGEHSNQPQHF. The chain combines TRBV7-6 with TRBJ1-5, with unresolved D. Germline V gene sequence: CDR1 SGHVS, CDR2 FNYEAQ. The V and J ends lost 0 bases and 0 bases respectively, with 15 bases between them. CDR3 length equals 18 residues.

This clone was observed once. The CDR3 bases are TGTGCCTGGAGTACCCCTACAGGGTGGTACGAGCAGTACTTC. Translation gives CAWSTPTGWYEQYF. This chain uses TRBV30 with TRBJ2-7; TRBD1 might be the D (6 bases). CDR3 length: 14 residues. In germline, CDR1 is GTSNPN, CDR2 SVGIG (reference sequence). Trimming pared 2 bases from V and 4 bases from J, leaving 15 bases between.

CDR3 loop: CASSATGGRTEAFF. The CDR3 DNA reads TGTGCCAGCAGTGCGACAGGGGGGAGGACTGAAGCTTTCTTT. This sequence joins TRBV6-4 and TRBJ1-1; 9 nucleotides match TRBD1. Germline loops: CDR1 MRHNA, CDR2 SNTAGT. This CDR3 has 14 residues. Trimming removed 4 bases from V and 5 bases from J; junction bases left unmatched: 5.

This chain uses TRBV5-1 with TRBJ2-7; weak D call: TRBD2 (6 bases). V lost 4 bases to trimming and J lost 0 bases, with 8 bases between them. Germline V gene data show CDR1 as SGHRS and CDR2 as YFSETQ. There are 13 residues in the CDR3. The CDR3 nucleotides are TGCGCCAGCAGCCCGGGACTCTCCTACGAGCAGTACTTC. Translation: CASSPGLSYEQYF.

The chain carries TRBV6-1 and TRBJ1-1; D may be TRBD1 (6 bases). The V and J ends lost 0 bases and 5 bases respectively, with 13 bases between them. The CDR3 contains 15 residues. CDR1 and CDR2 (germline): MNHNS, SASEGT. The CDR3, as DNA: TGTGCCAGCAGTGAAGCGGTGGGGGCTCGGACTGAAGCTTTCTTT. The encoded protein is CASSEAVGARTEAFF.

J is TRBJ2-2 and V is TRBV12-1; no check of the table's D call, TRBD1, against the DNA was made. TRBV12-1 is designated a pseudogene. The CDR3 contains 15 residues. The CDR3 reads CASSLATGYTGELFF. Here the CDR3 DNA reads TGTGCCAGCAGCTTAGCGACAGGTTACACCGGGGAGCTGTTTTTT.

This clone was recorded only once. The rearrangement joins TRBV6-5 to TRBJ2-7, with D maybe TRBD1 (5 bases). Trimming pared 0 bases from V and 3 bases from J, leaving 12 bases between. In germline, CDR1 is MNHEY, CDR2 SVGAGI. The CDR3 extends over 15 amino acids. The CDR3 bases are TGTGCCAGCAGTTACTCTTATCAGCAGGGCTACGAGCAGTACTTC. Translated, it gives CASSYSYQQGYEQYF.